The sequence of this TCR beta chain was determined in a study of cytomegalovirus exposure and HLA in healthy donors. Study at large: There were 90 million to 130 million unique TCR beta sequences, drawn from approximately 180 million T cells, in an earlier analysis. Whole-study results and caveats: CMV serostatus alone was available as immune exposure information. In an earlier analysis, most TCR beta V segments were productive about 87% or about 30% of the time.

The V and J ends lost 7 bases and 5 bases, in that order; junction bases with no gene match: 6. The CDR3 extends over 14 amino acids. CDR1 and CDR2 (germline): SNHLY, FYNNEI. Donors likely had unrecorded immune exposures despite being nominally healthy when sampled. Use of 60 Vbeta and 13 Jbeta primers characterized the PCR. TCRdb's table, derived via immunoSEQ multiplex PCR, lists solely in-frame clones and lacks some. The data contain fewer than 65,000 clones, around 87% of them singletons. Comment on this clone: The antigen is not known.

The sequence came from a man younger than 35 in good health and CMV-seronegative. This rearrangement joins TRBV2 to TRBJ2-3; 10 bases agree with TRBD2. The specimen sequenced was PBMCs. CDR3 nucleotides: TGTGCCAGCAACCAGCGGGGGGGCCAAGATACGCAGTATTTT. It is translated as CASNQRGGQDTQYF.